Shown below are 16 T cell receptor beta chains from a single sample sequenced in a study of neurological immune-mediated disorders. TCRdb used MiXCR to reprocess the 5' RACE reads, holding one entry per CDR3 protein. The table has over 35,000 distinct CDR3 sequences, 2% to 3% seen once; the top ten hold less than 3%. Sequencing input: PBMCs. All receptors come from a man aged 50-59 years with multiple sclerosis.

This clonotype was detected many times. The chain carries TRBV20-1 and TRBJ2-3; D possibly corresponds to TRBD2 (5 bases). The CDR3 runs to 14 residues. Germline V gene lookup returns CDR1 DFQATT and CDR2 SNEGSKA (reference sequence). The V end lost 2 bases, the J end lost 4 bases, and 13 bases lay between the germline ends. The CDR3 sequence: CSARTGSGSDTQYF. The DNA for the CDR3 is TGCAGTGCTAGAACGGGTTCGGGGTCAGATACGCAGTATTTT.

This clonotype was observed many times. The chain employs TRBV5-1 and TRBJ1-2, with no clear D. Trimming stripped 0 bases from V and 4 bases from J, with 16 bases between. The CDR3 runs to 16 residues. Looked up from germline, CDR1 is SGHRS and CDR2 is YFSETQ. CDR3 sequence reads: CASSLGRLTAPYGYTF. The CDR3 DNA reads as TGCGCCAGCAGCTTGGGGCGGCTAACAGCTCCCTATGGCTACACCTTC. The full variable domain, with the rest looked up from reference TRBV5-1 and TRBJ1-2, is KAGVTQTPRYLIKTRGQQVTLSCSPISGHRSVSWYQQTPGQGLQFLFEYFSETQRNKGNFPGRFSGRQFSNSRSEMNVSTLELGDSALYLCASSLGRLTAPYGYTFGSGTRLTVV.

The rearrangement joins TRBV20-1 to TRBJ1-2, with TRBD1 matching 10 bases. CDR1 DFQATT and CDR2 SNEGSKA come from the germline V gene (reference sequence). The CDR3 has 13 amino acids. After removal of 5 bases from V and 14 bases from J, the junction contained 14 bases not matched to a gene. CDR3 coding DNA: TGCAGTGCTTTTTCGACAGGGGGCGCGGAAGAAACCTTC. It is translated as CSAFSTGGAEETF.

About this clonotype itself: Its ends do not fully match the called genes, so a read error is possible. The CDR3 nucleotides are TGTGCCAGCATGATCGGGGGGGGGAATTCACCCCTCAACTTT. It specifies CASMIGGGNSPLNF. The rearrangement links TRBV28 to TRBJ1-6, with D possibly being TRBD1 (5 bases). CDR3 size: 14 residues. The germline gives CDR1 MDHEN, CDR2 SYDVKM.

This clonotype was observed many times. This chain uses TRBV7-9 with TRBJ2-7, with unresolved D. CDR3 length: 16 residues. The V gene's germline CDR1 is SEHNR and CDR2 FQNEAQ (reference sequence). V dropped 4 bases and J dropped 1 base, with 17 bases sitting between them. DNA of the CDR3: TGTGCCAGCAGCTCCCCGAGAGGCAGGATTTCCTACGAGCAGTACTTC. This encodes CASSSPRGRISYEQYF.

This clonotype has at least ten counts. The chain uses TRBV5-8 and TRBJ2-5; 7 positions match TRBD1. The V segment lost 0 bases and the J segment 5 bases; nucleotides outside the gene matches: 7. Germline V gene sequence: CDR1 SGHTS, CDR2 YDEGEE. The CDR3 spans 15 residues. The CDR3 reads CASSLGTGLMETQYF. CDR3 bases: TGTGCCAGCAGCTTGGGGACAGGCCTAATGGAGACCCAGTACTTC.

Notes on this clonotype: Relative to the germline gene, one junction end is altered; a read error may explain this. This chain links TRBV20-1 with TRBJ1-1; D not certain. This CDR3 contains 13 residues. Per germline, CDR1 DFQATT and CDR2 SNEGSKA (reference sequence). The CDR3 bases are TGTAGTGCTAGTCTGAAGATGAACACTGAAGCTTTCTTT. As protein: CSASLKMNTEAFF.

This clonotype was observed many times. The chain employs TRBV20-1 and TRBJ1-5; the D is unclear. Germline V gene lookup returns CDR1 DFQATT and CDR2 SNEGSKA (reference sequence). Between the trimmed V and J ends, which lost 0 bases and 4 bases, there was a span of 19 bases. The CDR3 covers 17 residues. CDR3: CSARDRDTMALNQPQHF. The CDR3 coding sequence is TGCAGTGCTAGAGATCGAGACACAATGGCCCTGAATCAGCCCCAGCATTTT.

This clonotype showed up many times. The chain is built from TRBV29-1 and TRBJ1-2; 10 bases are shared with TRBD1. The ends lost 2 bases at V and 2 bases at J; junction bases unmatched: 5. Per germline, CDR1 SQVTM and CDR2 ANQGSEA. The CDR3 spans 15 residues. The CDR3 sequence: CSVELTGGVNYGYTF. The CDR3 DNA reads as TGCAGCGTTGAATTGACAGGGGGCGTAAACTATGGCTACACCTTC. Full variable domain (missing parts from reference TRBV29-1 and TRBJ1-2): SAVISQKPSRDICQRGTSLTIQCQVDSQVTMMFWYRQQPGQSLTLIATANQGSEATYESGFVIDKFPISRPNLTFSTLTVSNMSPEDSSIYLCSVELTGGVNYGYTFGSGTRLTVV.

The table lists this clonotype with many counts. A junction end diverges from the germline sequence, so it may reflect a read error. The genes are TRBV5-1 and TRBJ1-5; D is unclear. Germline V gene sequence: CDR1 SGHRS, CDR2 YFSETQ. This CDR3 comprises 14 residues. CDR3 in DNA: TGCGCCAGCAGCTTGGAAGGGTCTTATCCGCCCCAGAATTTT. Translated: CASSLEGSYPPQNF.

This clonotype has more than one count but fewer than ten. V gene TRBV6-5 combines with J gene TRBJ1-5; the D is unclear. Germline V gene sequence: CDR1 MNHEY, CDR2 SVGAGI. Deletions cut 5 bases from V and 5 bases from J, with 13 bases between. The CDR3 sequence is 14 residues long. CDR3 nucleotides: TGTGCCAGCAGTCCCGGGGTTACTTATCAGCCCCAGCATTTT. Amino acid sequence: CASSPGVTYQPQHF.

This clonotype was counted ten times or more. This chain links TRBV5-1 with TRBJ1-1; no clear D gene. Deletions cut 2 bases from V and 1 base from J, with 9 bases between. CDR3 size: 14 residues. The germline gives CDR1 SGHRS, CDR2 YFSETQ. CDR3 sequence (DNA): TGCGCCAGCAGCTTCCAAGAAGGGAACACTGAAGCTTTCTTT. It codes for CASSFQEGNTEAFF. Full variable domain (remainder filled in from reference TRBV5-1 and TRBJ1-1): KAGVTQTPRYLIKTRGQQVTLSCSPISGHRSVSWYQQTPGQGLQFLFEYFSETQRNKGNFPGRFSGRQFSNSRSEMNVSTLELGDSALYLCASSFQEGNTEAFFGQGTRLTVV.

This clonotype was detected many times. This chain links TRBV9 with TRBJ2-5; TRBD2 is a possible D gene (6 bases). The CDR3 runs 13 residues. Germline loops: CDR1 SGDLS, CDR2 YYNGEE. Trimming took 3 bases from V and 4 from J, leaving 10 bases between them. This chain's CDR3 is CASSGGVLETQYF. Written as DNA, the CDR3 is TGTGCCAGCAGCGGGGGGGTATTAGAGACCCAGTACTTC. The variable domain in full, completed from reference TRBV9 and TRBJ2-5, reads DSGVTQTPKHLITATGQRVTLRCSPRSGDLSVYWYQQSLDQGLQFLIQYYNGEERAKGNILERFSAQQFPDLHSELNLSSLELGDSALYFCASSGGVLETQYFGPGTRLLVL.

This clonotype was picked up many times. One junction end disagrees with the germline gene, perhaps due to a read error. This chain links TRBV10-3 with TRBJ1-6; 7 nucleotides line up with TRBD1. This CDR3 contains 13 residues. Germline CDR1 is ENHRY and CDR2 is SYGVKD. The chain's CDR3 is CAISPGQNSPLNF. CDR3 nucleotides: TGTGCCATCAGTCCGGGACAGAATTCACCCCTCAACTTT.

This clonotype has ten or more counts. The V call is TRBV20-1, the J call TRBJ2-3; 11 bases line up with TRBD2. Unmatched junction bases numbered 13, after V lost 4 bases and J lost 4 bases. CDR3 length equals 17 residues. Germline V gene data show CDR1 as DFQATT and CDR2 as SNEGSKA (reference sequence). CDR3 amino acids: CSATPKGLAALSDTQYF. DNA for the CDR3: TGCAGTGCTACTCCGAAGGGACTAGCGGCCCTTTCAGATACGCAGTATTTT.

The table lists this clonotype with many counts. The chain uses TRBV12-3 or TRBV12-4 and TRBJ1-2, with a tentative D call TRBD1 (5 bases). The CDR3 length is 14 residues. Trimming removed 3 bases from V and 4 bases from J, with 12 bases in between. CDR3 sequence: CASSLAQEFYGYTF. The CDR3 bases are TGTGCCAGCAGTTTGGCACAGGAGTTCTATGGCTACACCTTC.